One and the same sample provided the 8 T cell receptor beta chains below, sequenced in a study of T cells after posttransplantation cyclophosphamide. TCRdb's table, derived via immunoSEQ multiplex PCR, lists solely in-frame clones and lacks some. Captured here are about 22,000 clones, none seen once; the top ten comprise around 4.4%. The specimen was PBMCs. These receptors all stem from a woman between 45 and 65 years old in good health, CMV-negative, and a related stem cell transplant donor.

Ten or more counts support this clone. The J gene is TRBJ1-1, the V gene TRBV5-1; 8 positions match TRBD1. The CDR3 length is 17 residues. The junction had 13 bases not matched to a gene; V was cut back by 5 bases and J by 1 base. Germline-derived CDR1 and CDR2 are SGHRS and YFSETQ. This CDR3 reads CASRSGTGYGQNTEAFF. Here the CDR3 DNA reads TGCGCCAGCAGATCCGGGACAGGCTACGGGCAGAACACTGAAGCTTTCTTT. The entire variable domain, with the rest obtained from reference TRBV5-1 and TRBJ1-1, is as follows: KAGVTQTPRYLIKTRGQQVTLSCSPISGHRSVSWYQQTPGQGLQFLFEYFSETQRNKGNFPGRFSGRQFSNSRSEMNVSTLELGDSALYLCASRSGTGYGQNTEAFFGQGTRLTVV.

This clone occurred many times. V gene TRBV10-3 combines with J gene TRBJ2-2; 8 nucleotides align to TRBD2. Germline assignment: CDR1 ENHRY and CDR2 SYGVKD. The CDR3 runs 18 residues. The ends lost 3 bases at V and 0 bases at J; junction bases unmatched: 9. This chain's CDR3 is CAISDLLAENANTGELFF. Here the CDR3 DNA reads TGTGCCATCAGTGACCTACTAGCGGAGAACGCGAACACCGGGGAGCTGTTTTTT.

The sample holds many counts of this clone. At the DNA level, this CDR3 is encoded by other sequences in the same sample as well. The chain has TRBV9 and TRBJ2-6; D is possibly TRBD1 (6 bases). V lost 2 bases and J 1 base, leaving 7 bases between the germline ends. CDR3 length equals 15 residues. Germline CDR1 and CDR2: SGDLS and YYNGEE. The CDR3 bases are TGTGCCAGCAGCGTCCAGGGGTCTGGGGCCAACGTCCTGACTTTC. Protein sequence: CASSVQGSGANVLTF.

This clone came up many times. The rearrangement uses TRBV15 and TRBJ1-2, with 8 bases identical to TRBD1. V trimming: 4 bases; J trimming: 6 bases; junction bases outside the gene matches: 13. CDR1 LNHNV and CDR2 YYDKDF come from the germline V gene (reference sequence). This CDR3 has 16 amino acids. This CDR3 is CATSMGQADLWDGYTF. CDR3 sequence (DNA): TGTGCCACCAGCATGGGACAGGCGGACCTCTGGGATGGCTACACCTTC.

This clone was found many times. J is TRBJ2-1 and V is TRBV6-5; TRBD1 agrees at 7 bases. This CDR3 spans 15 amino acids. CDR1 and CDR2 (germline): MNHEY, SVGAGI. V shed 8 bases, J shed 0 bases, and the junction held 7 bases outside the gene matches. The CDR3 DNA reads as TGTGCCAGCTCTCAGACAGGGAGCTCCTACAATGAGCAGTTCTTC. It is translated as CASSQTGSSYNEQFF.

The table lists this clone with many counts. The chain carries TRBV2 and TRBJ1-2; D possibly corresponds to TRBD1 (5 bases). Germline V gene data show CDR1 as SNHLY and CDR2 as FYNNEI. The CDR3 sequence is 12 residues long. Deletions cut 8 bases from V and 4 bases from J, with 11 bases between. DNA of the CDR3: TGTGCCAGCCGAGGCAGGGCCTATGGCTACACCTTC. It encodes CASRGRAYGYTF.

This clone occurred many times. V gene TRBV19 combines with J gene TRBJ2-7, with TRBD1 matching over 9 bases. With 9 bases clipped from V and 5 bases from J, the junction kept 5 bases outside the gene matches. Germline V gene lookup returns CDR1 LNHDA and CDR2 SQIVND (reference sequence). The CDR3 covers 12 residues. The CDR3 DNA sequence: TGTGCCAGGAATAGGACAGGGGACGAGCAGTACTTC. Its translation is CARNRTGDEQYF.

This clone was detected ten times or more. The genes are TRBV6-1 and TRBJ1-2; 7 bases are shared with TRBD1. Trimming at V came to 0 bases and at J to 1 base, leaving 8 bases not matched to a gene. In germline, CDR1 is MNHNS, CDR2 SASEGT. CDR3 length: 17 residues. The CDR3 here is CASSEALGQLGNYGYTF. CDR3 in DNA: TGTGCCAGCAGTGAAGCGTTGGGACAGCTCGGTAACTATGGCTACACCTTC.